This T cell receptor beta chain was found in a study of T cells expressing NK-cell markers. In the study overall: TCR beta repertoires came from sorted CD3+CD56+NKG2C+, CD3+CD56+NKG2C- and CD3+CD56-NKG2C+ T cells.

Study-level results: Once again these clonotypes came out on top in the CD3+CD56-NKG2C+ fraction of several donors.

Notes on this clonotype: Its target is not known.

Germline V gene data show CDR1 as KGHDR and CDR2 as SFDVKD. The length of the CDR3 is 13 residues. TCRdb re-called the 5' RACE reads; one entry per CDR3 protein, DNA not given. Recorded for this sample: about 110,000 distinct CDR3 sequences. This sequence originates from a woman between 18 and 70 years old in good health. This sequence joins TRBV24-1 and TRBJ2-7; TCRdb indicates TRBD1, and absent DNA this call remains unverified. The sample was blood T cells: a sorted CD56 or NKG2C T cell subset, CD4+ or CD8+ T cells, or bulk PBMC T cells (not recorded which). The CDR3 spells CATLQGSSYEQYF.